This T cell receptor (beta chain) was recorded in a study of blood T cell repertoires in COVID-19. TCRdb's copy holds only in-frame clones and misses some; the assay was immunoSEQ multiplex PCR. The sample includes roughly 38,000 clones, 90% of them seen just once. V lost 6 bases and J lost 3; bases outside the gene matches: 6. CDR1 SEHNR and CDR2 FQNEAQ come from the germline V gene (reference sequence). The CDR3 loop spans 14 amino acids. This receptor was identified in a man between 65 and 85 years old with acute or convalescent COVID-19. Sequenced: peripheral blood. This chain uses TRBV7-9 with TRBJ1-1, with 8 bases lining up with TRBD1. CDR3 nucleotide sequence: TGTGCCAGCAGGGAACTGGACAGGGACACTGAAGCTTTCTTT. This sequence encodes CASRELDRDTEAFF.